A single sample is the source of the 9 T cell receptor beta chains below, sequenced in a study of blood T cell repertoires in COVID-19. The assay was immunoSEQ multiplex PCR, and TCRdb's table has in-frame clones only and misses some. The sample yields under 200,000 clones, 85% seen once. The sample comprised peripheral blood. The receptor source for this set is a man in his 60s with COVID-19, enrolled during active disease.

V usage is TRBV27 and J usage is TRBJ1-2; D is perhaps TRBD1 (6 bases). Deletions cut 7 bases from V and 3 bases from J, with 15 bases between. The CDR3 has 14 amino acids. Germline CDR1 MNHEY, CDR2 SMNVEV (reference sequence). CDR3 amino acids: CASMGARAHYGYTF. CDR3 DNA sequence: TGTGCCAGCATGGGGGCCCGTGCCCACTATGGCTACACCTTC.

This clone was counted only a few times. The CDR3, as DNA: TGTGCCAGCAGCTTAGCTGGGGCCCCGGGACAGGAAAGAACTCACCATGGCTACACCTTC. Protein product: CASSLAGAPGQERTHHGYTF. The V call is TRBV7-2, the J call TRBJ1-2, with 8 positions matching TRBD1. The CDR3 runs 20 residues. Germline V gene lookup returns CDR1 SGHTA and CDR2 FQGNSA. The junction had 21 bases not matched to a gene; V was cut back by 0 bases and J by 6 bases.

The chain carries TRBV10-3 and TRBJ1-2; 7 bases map to TRBD1. CDR1 ENHRY and CDR2 SYGVKD come from the germline V gene. The CDR3 loop spans 14 amino acids. The J segment lost 4 bases and the V segment lost 4 bases, leaving 6 bases of the junction unmatched. CDR3: CAISVGQNAYGYTF. The CDR3 nucleotides read TGTGCCATCAGTGTGGGACAGAATGCCTATGGCTACACCTTC.

The chain has TRBV2 and TRBJ1-5; unclear D gene. The CDR3 covers 12 residues. Germline assignment: CDR1 SNHLY and CDR2 FYNNEI. V lost 7 bases to trimming and J lost 6 bases, with 10 bases between them. The CDR3 sequence: CASTAGGQPQHF. The CDR3 nucleotides are TGTGCCAGCACGGCGGGAGGTCAGCCCCAGCATTTT.

As to this clone: Other nucleotide sequences from this sample produce the same CDR3. The chain couples TRBV5-1 to TRBJ1-3, with TRBD1 matching over 9 bases. Trimming cost V 2 bases and J 7 bases; bases outside gene matches: 1. Per germline, CDR1 SGHRS and CDR2 YFSETQ. The CDR3 runs to 13 residues. In nucleotides, the CDR3 is TGCGCCAGCAGCTTAGGACAGGGGAACACCATATATTTT. It translates to CASSLGQGNTIYF.

This sequence joins TRBV10-3 and TRBJ1-1; D might be TRBD1 (6 bases). CDR3 length equals 14 residues. The ends were cut back, 6 bases at V and 4 bases at J, with 15 bases in the middle. Germline CDR1 is ENHRY and CDR2 is SYGVKD. Written as DNA, the CDR3 is TGTGCCATCAGACCTACAGGGCTGGTCACTGAAGCTTTCTTT. Its protein product is CAIRPTGLVTEAFF.

V usage is TRBV30 and J usage is TRBJ1-6; D is unclear. Between the trimmed V and J ends, which lost 0 bases and 0 bases, there was a span of 6 bases. Germline V gene lookup returns CDR1 GTSNPN and CDR2 SVGIG (reference sequence). The CDR3 is 15 residues long. CDR3 sequence (DNA): TGTGCCTGGAGTGTAACGAGCTCCTATAATTCACCCCTCCACTTT. Translated: CAWSVTSSYNSPLHF.

The rearrangement joins TRBV27 to TRBJ1-1; D call uncertain. There are 13 residues in the CDR3. The V gene's germline CDR1 is MNHEY and CDR2 SMNVEV (reference sequence). The V end lost 2 bases, the J end lost 2 bases, and 6 bases lay between the germline ends. CDR3 in amino acids: CASSLTFNTEAFF. The CDR3 nucleotides read TGTGCCAGCAGTTTAACATTTAACACTGAAGCTTTCTTT.

CDR3 region: CAISDRGGGSYEQYF. The CDR3 DNA follows: TGTGCCATCAGTGATCGGGGGGGAGGCTCCTACGAGCAGTACTTC. This chain uses TRBV10-3 with TRBJ2-7, with TRBD2 matching 8 bases. J lost 0 bases, V lost 3 bases, and 4 bases had no gene match. The germline V gene encodes CDR1 ENHRY and CDR2 SYGVKD. This CDR3 has 15 residues.